This entry features one TCR beta chain sequence. Only in-frame clones appear in the TCRdb table, and some are missing; sequencing was by immunoSEQ multiplex PCR. The sample lists about 110,000 clones; over 75% were seen once. The sample originates from a study of blood T cell repertoires in COVID-19. In germline, CDR1 is SGHRS, CDR2 YFSETQ. The V end was cut by 0 bases, the J end by 2 bases, with 14 bases between. This CDR3 contains 16 residues. Input material: peripheral blood. This sequence was found in a woman between 45 and 60 years old with acute or convalescent COVID-19. The rearrangement uses TRBV5-1 and TRBJ1-1; possible D gene TRBD1, 6 bases. The CDR3 loop is CASSLGQTGPNTEAFF. CDR3 coding DNA: TGCGCCAGCAGCTTGGGACAGACAGGACCAAACACTGAAGCTTTCTTT.